This is a list of T cell receptor beta chains from one sample in a study of T cells of healthy individuals. One entry per CDR3 protein results from TCRdb running MiXCR on the 5' RACE reads. The data contain 75,000 to 95,000 distinct CDR3 sequences, approximately 4.7% of them singletons. The receptors come from a female donor in good health. The CDR3 runs from the conserved cysteine through the conserved F or W. Fields, in order: D gene, V gene, clone size, J gene, CDR3 length, CDR3 DNA, CDR3 protein. A D gene is named only where the DNA matches it firmly. Part of the rows lack a size; the others show once, few, many or a class for expanded clones.

-	TRBV15	many	TRBJ1-1	13	TGTGCCACCAGCAACGGCGGGATCACTGAAGCTTTCTTT	CATSNGGITEAFF
TRBD2	TRBV7-2	few	TRBJ2-1	13	TGTGCCAGCAGACTGACTAGCTTGAATGAGCAGTTCTTC	CASRLTSLNEQFF
-	TRBV5-3	many	TRBJ2-3	17	TGTGCCAGAAGCTCGTTGGGACAACAAATTTTCACAGATACGCAGTATTTT	CARSSLGQQIFTDTQYF
-	TRBV4-3	many	TRBJ2-1	15	TGCGCCAGCAGCCAAGATATGGGAGGTTACAATGAGCAGTTCTTC	CASSQDMGGYNEQFF
-	TRBV11-2	few	TRBJ1-1	15	TGTGCCAGCAGCCCAGCGGGACGACAAAGCACTGAAGCTTTCTTT	CASSPAGRQSTEAFF
-	TRBV2	many	TRBJ1-6	16	TGTGCCAGCAGTCGGGACGGGAGCTCCTATAATTCACCCCTCCACTTT	CASSRDGSSYNSPLHF
-	TRBV7-2	few	TRBJ2-3	14	TGTGCCAGCAGCCCCCGACCGAGCACAGATACGCAGTATTTT	CASSPRPSTDTQYF
-	TRBV30	-	TRBJ1-1	14	TGTGCCTGGAGTTCGCAGTTCCTGAACACTGAAGCTTTCTTT	CAWSSQFLNTEAFF
-	TRBV20-1	many	TRBJ2-6	15	TGCAGTGCTTGGAAGACGGGTGACGGGGCCAACGTCCTGACTTTC	CSAWKTGDGANVLTF
-	TRBV2	many	TRBJ2-7	15	TGTGCCAGCAGCCGACTAGTATTACAGGGCCACGAGCAGTACTTC	CASSRLVLQGHEQYF
-	TRBV20-1	many	TRBJ1-1	14	TGCAGTGCTAGATCAGGGAGTGGGGGAGTTCGAGCTTTCTTT	CSARSGSGGVRAFF
-	TRBV6-2/TRBV6-3	many	TRBJ1-2	13	TGTGCCAGCAGTTACGGTCATACCCGAGGCTACACCTTC	CASSYGHTRGYTF
-	TRBV7-6	few	TRBJ2-1	17	TGTGCCAGCAGCCTGGGCGAACTAGTGGGCTCCTACAATGAGCAGTTCTTC	CASSLGELVGSYNEQFF
TRBD2	TRBV10-3	many	TRBJ2-1	15	TGTGCCATCACCGCACTAGCGGGAGGCTACAATGAGCAGTTCTTC	CAITALAGGYNEQFF
-	TRBV20-1	many	TRBJ1-2	9	TGCAGTGTACAGGATGGCTACACCTTC	CSVQDGYTF
-	TRBV12-3/TRBV12-4	many	TRBJ2-3	14	TGTGCCAGCAGCGGGACACCTGGAGCAGATACGCAGTATTTT	CASSGTPGADTQYF
TRBD2	TRBV3-1	-	TRBJ2-3	12	TGTGCCAGCAGCCCTAGCGGGGATACGCAGTATTTT	CASSPSGDTQYF
-	TRBV29-1	many	TRBJ2-6	13	TGCAGCGTAGCAACCTCAGGGGCCAACGTCCTGACTTTC	CSVATSGANVLTF
TRBD2	TRBV30	many	TRBJ2-1	13	TGTGCCTGGTCCCAGGGAGGGGACAATGAGCAGTTCTTC	CAWSQGGDNEQFF
-	TRBV5-6	many	TRBJ2-1	11	TGTGCCAGCAGCCGATACAATGAGCAGTTCTTC	CASSRYNEQFF
TRBD2	TRBV27	many	TRBJ2-7	16	TGTGCCAGCAGTACCACTGCCGGGACTAGCGGTTACGAGCAGTACTTC	CASSTTAGTSGYEQYF
TRBD1	TRBV6-5	-	TRBJ2-5	13	TGTGCCAGCAGTTACGGCAGGGGGGAGACCCAGTACTTC	CASSYGRGETQYF
-	TRBV6-1	-	TRBJ2-7	15	TGTGCCAGCAGAACTATGGACAGACTCGATGAGGAGCAGTACTTC	CASRTMDRLDEEQYF
TRBD2	TRBV20-1	many	TRBJ2-3	15	TGCAGTGCGAGTACGGCTAGCGGTACGACAGATACGCAGTATTTT	CSASTASGTTDTQYF